This T cell receptor (beta chain) was sequenced in a study of blood T cell repertoires in COVID-19. Profiled with immunoSEQ multiplex PCR; TCRdb holds only in-frame clones, not every one. The sample lists some 220,000 clones; 65% to 85% were seen once. Per the germline V gene, CDR1 is MNHEY and CDR2 is SMNVEV (reference sequence). Unmatched junction bases numbered 9, after V lost 5 bases and J lost 1 base. The CDR3 is 16 residues long. The source is a woman in her twenties or thirties with COVID-19, enrolled during active disease. Sequences were obtained from peripheral blood. The chain recombines TRBV27 with TRBJ1-2; 8 positions match TRBD1. CDR3 loop: CASSPQWTGINYGYTF. The DNA for the CDR3 is TGTGCCAGCAGTCCCCAATGGACAGGGATTAACTATGGCTACACCTTC.